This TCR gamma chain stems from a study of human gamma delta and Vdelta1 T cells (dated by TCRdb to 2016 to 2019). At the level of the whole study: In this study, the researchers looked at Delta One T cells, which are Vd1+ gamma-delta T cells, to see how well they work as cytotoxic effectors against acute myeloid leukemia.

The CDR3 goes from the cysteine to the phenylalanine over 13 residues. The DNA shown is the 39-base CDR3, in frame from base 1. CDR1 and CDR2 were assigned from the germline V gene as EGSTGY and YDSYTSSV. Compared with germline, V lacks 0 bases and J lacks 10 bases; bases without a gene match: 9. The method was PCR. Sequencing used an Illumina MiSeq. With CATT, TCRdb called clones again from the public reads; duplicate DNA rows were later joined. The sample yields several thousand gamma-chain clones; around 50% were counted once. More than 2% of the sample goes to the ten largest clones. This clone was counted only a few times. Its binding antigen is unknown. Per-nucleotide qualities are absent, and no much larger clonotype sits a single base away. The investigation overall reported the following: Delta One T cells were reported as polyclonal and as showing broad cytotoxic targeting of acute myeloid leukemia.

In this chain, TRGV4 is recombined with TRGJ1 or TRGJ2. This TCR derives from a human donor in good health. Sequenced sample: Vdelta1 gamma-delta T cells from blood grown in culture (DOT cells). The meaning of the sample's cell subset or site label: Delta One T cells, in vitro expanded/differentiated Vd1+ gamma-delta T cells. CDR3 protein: CATWDGPGVKKLF. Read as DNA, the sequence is TGTGCCACCTGGGATGGGCCCGGGGTGAAGAAACTCTTT.